What follows is one T cell receptor (beta chain) and its context. Antigen unknown. Using immunoSEQ multiplex PCR, the repertoire was profiled, and TCRdb retains in-frame clones only, with some absent. Here the sample spans approximately 12,000 clones, roughly 70% being singletons. The data were taken from a study of chemoradiotherapy in HPV16-positive cancers. Trimming took 9 bases from V and 0 from J, leaving 15 bases between them. The CDR3 runs 15 residues. Germline V lookup: CDR1 LNHDA, CDR2 SQIVND (reference sequence). Study-level points and caveats: Better recurrence-free survival went with HPV-responsive T-cell expansion in HPV16-positive patients.

This material was acquired from a patient who underwent chemoradiotherapy. This TCR was recovered from a human donor with HPV-associated anogenital cancer. This chain links TRBV19 with TRBJ1-5, with D unclear. The DNA for the CDR3 is TGTGCCAGCTCTCCCCTTCACAATAGCAATCAGCCCCAGCATTTT. It specifies CASSPLHNSNQPQHF.